This T cell receptor beta chain was obtained from a study of cytomegalovirus exposure and HLA in healthy donors. Whole-study results and caveats: Researchers reported that a few CMV-associated chains were confirmed in vitro as CMV antigen-specific. Using the classifier, cytomegalovirus status was reportedly diagnosed with high specificity and sensitivity.

Germline values: CDR1 LNHDA, CDR2 SQIVND (reference sequence). The CDR3 contains 14 residues. Trimming at V came to 10 bases and at J to 7 bases, leaving 15 bases not matched to a gene. A word on this clone: Its specificity is not known.

PCR involved 60 Vbeta and 13 Jbeta primers. Repertoires were generated with immunoSEQ multiplex PCR, while TCRdb's copy carries only in-frame clones and drops some. The sample yields about 150,000 clones, about four fifths seen once. Donors had nominal health at sampling but likely had unrecorded immune exposures. The sequencing sample was made of PBMCs. The receptor comes from a man aged 25 to 40 in good health and CMV-seropositive. The V gene is TRBV19, the J gene TRBJ1-2; 7 bases agree with TRBD1. The CDR3 DNA sequence: TGTGCCACCTCCCGACAGGGCAACTCGGCTGGCTACACCTTC. It specifies CATSRQGNSAGYTF.